This T cell receptor (beta chain) is drawn from a study of blood T cell repertoires in COVID-19. Overall study context: Samples representing acute and convalescent COVID-19 were sourced from the United States, Italy and Spain.

This clone was seen once. Authors' analysis steps: Amplifying reference gene primers gave estimates of nucleated cell counts. Assay used: immunoSEQ multiplex PCR; TCRdb lists only in-frame clones, some missing. V and J calls and clone size are given by that table; D and trimming were obtained from the DNA. This table has about 200,000 clones, 82% appearing once. Trimming removed 0 bases from V and 4 bases from J; junction bases left unmatched: 1. Germline V gene lookup returns CDR1 KGHDR and CDR2 SFDVKD. The CDR3 runs to 15 residues. The chain carries TRBV24-1 and TRBJ1-2; TRBD1 aligns across 10 bases. The receptor was isolated from a woman aged 40 to 49 with acute or convalescent COVID-19. Material for sequencing was peripheral blood. DNA of the CDR3: TGTGCCACCAGTGATTTGGGACAGGGGGGCTATGGCTACACCTTC. Protein sequence: CATSDLGQGGYGYTF.